The present T cell receptor beta chain was sequenced within a study of naive and memory T cell subsets. Study-wide results and limits: Naive repertoires, especially CD8, held a few larger clonotypes, possibly memory cells re-expressing CD45RA.

The beta constant-region primer was an equimolar mix of two oligonucleotides covering TRBC1 and TRBC2. Ligated cDNA was amplified by four rounds of PCR with nested alpha and beta constant-region primers and SP2. TCRdb ran MiXCR on the UMI-ligation and nested PCR reads and lists one entry per CDR3 protein. The sample has over 80,000 distinct CDR3 sequences, over 9% seen once. Sequential positive selection took CD4 T cells first, then CD8 T cells. V gave up 5 bases and J gave up 6 bases, with 10 bases separating them. CDR1 is SGHVS, CDR2 FNYEAQ, per germline. CDR3 length equals 12 residues. This clonotype was detected ten times or more. Its specificity is not known.

The receptor was derived from a human donor in good health. This sequence joins TRBV7-6 and TRBJ1-2; D gene ambiguous. Sample: naive CD4+ T cells from blood. DNA for the CDR3: TGTGCCAGCAGCGGAAAGCAGGATGGCTACACCTTC. This translates into CASSGKQDGYTF.